The 22 T cell receptor beta chains in this list originate from one sample, sequenced in a study of T-cell memory formation after mild COVID-19 (dated by TCRdb to 2020 to 2022). Libraries were built with 5' RACE. This sample was sequenced with an Illumina NovaSeq 6000. TCRdb ran its own pipeline on the public reads, namely fastp trimming at Q25 and MiXCR clone calling, and kept in-frame beta chains. Each entry is one CDR3 protein sequence, shown with its most common DNA and genes. The sample table lists approximately 45,000 distinct CDR3 sequences, over 6.5% of them with a count of one. The ten largest clones take up 0.79% of the sample. Sequenced input: PBMCs or a T cell subset sorted from them (not recorded which). These receptor sequences come from an adult who had mild COVID-19 (a few samples of this study predate the infection). The sample titles of this study are shuffled in the database, so cell type and time point are left out.

This clonotype was observed at least ten times. The chain links TRBV7-2 to TRBJ1-2; D gene ambiguous. V was clipped by 1 base and J by 7 bases, with 22 bases between them. Germline lookup yields CDR1 SGHTA and CDR2 FQGNSA. The CDR3 loop spans 17 amino acids. The CDR3 here is CASSLDPGRAGDSGYTF. DNA for the CDR3: TGTGCCAGCAGCTTAGACCCGGGGAGGGCTGGGGATAGTGGCTACACCTTC.

This clonotype came up many times. The chain joins TRBV30 to TRBJ2-7; 7 positions agree with TRBD1. CDR1 is GTSNPN, CDR2 SVGIG, per germline (reference sequence). The CDR3 consists of 14 residues. With V trimmed by 3 bases and J by 1 base, 6 bases remained unmatched. CDR3 in amino acids: CAWRKGQASYEQYF. Here the CDR3 DNA reads TGTGCCTGGAGGAAAGGACAGGCTTCCTACGAGCAGTACTTC.

This clonotype was picked up many times. The rearrangement links TRBV7-9 to TRBJ1-2; 8 bases line up with TRBD1. CDR1 and CDR2 from the germline V gene are SEHNR and FQNEAQ (reference sequence). The CDR3 contains 15 residues. J lost 6 bases, V lost 3 bases, and 9 bases had no gene match. Written as DNA, the CDR3 is TGTGCCAGCAGCTTCACCTCCGGACAGGGCGATGGCTACACCTTC. Its protein product is CASSFTSGQGDGYTF.

This clonotype showed up many times. This chain joins TRBV7-9 and TRBJ2-7; D unclear. The CDR3 extends over 11 amino acids. Germline V lookup: CDR1 SEHNR, CDR2 FQNEAQ (reference sequence). The germline V and J ends were trimmed by 9 bases and 0 bases, with 6 bases remaining between them. The chain's CDR3 is CASRASYEQYF. The CDR3 region has the DNA TGTGCCAGTAGGGCCTCCTACGAGCAGTACTTC.

The V call is TRBV2, the J call TRBJ1-2; no definite D call. This CDR3 is built from 14 residues. Germline V gene sequence: CDR1 SNHLY, CDR2 FYNNEI. The V end lost 3 bases, the J end lost 4 bases, and 12 bases lay between the germline ends. CDR3 nucleotides: TGTGCCAGCAGTGACACGGCGAGGGTCTATGGCTACACCTTC. Translated, it gives CASSDTARVYGYTF.

The chain combines TRBV3-1 with TRBJ2-1; 8 bases match TRBD2. From germline, CDR1 is LGHDT and CDR2 YNNKEL (reference sequence). This CDR3 comprises 15 residues. The ends lost 1 base at V and 5 bases at J; junction bases unmatched: 4. The CDR3 sequence: CASSQGTSRDNEQFF. The CDR3 bases are TGTGCCAGCAGCCAAGGGACTAGCCGAGACAATGAGCAGTTCTTC.

In its sample, this clonotype was seen many times. The V and J genes are TRBV5-5 and TRBJ2-5, with D maybe TRBD2 (6 bases). Germline V gives CDR1 SGHKS, CDR2 YYEKEE (reference sequence). V was pared by 4 bases and J by 3 bases, with 13 bases between. The CDR3 consists of 14 residues. The CDR3 sequence is CASSLPGGEETQYF. The DNA for the CDR3 is TGTGCCAGCAGCCTCCCGGGCGGGGAAGAGACCCAGTACTTC.

In its sample, this clonotype was seen many times. The J gene is TRBJ2-1, the V gene TRBV18, with 13 bases that match TRBD2. Trimming cost V 2 bases and J 7 bases; bases outside gene matches: 17. Per germline, CDR1 KGHSH and CDR2 LQKENI. The CDR3 totals 20 residues. For the CDR3, the DNA is TGTGCCAGCTCACCAATAGGATCCGGCGGACTAGCGGGAGCGATTAATGAGCAGTTCTTC. It yields the protein CASSPIGSGGLAGAINEQFF.

This clonotype came up many times. The chain joins TRBV20-1 to TRBJ2-7, with 11 bases matching TRBD2. Germline V gives CDR1 DFQATT, CDR2 SNEGSKA (reference sequence). V shed 1 base and J 4 bases; nucleotides not matched to a gene: 12. CDR3 size: 17 residues. This chain's CDR3 is CSARGVTSGASPYEQYF. CDR3 nucleotide sequence: TGCAGTGCTAGAGGCGTGACTAGCGGGGCGTCCCCATACGAGCAGTACTTC.

This clonotype was counted ten times or more. The DNA for the CDR3 is TGTGCCATCAGTGACAAGGTTAACTATGGCTACACCTTC. Its translation: CAISDKVNYGYTF. The J gene is TRBJ1-2, the V gene TRBV10-3; D is unresolved. CDR3 length equals 13 residues. Germline assignment: CDR1 ENHRY and CDR2 SYGVKD. The V and J ends lost 3 bases and 1 base respectively, with 6 bases between them.

This rearrangement joins TRBV5-4 to TRBJ2-5; TRBD1 agrees at 8 bases. With V trimmed by 3 bases and J by 5 bases, 9 bases remained unmatched. Germline CDR1 SGHNT, CDR2 YYREEE (reference sequence). The CDR3 has 15 residues. The chain's CDR3 is CASSSQGAAGETQYF. The CDR3 DNA reads as TGTGCCAGCAGCTCGCAGGGGGCCGCAGGGGAGACCCAGTACTTC.

This clonotype was picked up many times. The chain combines TRBV12-3 or TRBV12-4 with TRBJ1-1; 9 positions match TRBD1. J was trimmed by 3 bases and V by 6 bases; bases with no gene match: 8. The CDR3 loop spans 15 amino acids. CDR3 in DNA: TGTGCCAGCAGGGAAGGGACAGGGAGGGACACTGAAGCTTTCTTT. Protein: CASREGTGRDTEAFF.

The V and J genes are TRBV3-1 and TRBJ2-1; D is tentatively TRBD1 or TRBD2 (5 bases each). There are 13 residues in the CDR3. Germline V gene lookup returns CDR1 LGHDT and CDR2 YNNKEL (reference sequence). The V end was cut by 9 bases, the J end by 4 bases, with 13 bases between. CDR3 residues: CASWGRGYNEQFF. In nucleotides, the CDR3 is TGTGCCAGTTGGGGCCGGGGATACAATGAGCAGTTCTTC.

Details on this clonotype: A much larger clone sits a single nucleotide away, making a read error possible. The chain joins TRBV15 to TRBJ2-1; D not certain. The V gene lost 0 bases and the J gene lost 7 bases, with 7 bases spanning the gap. The CDR3 extends over 13 amino acids. CDR1 and CDR2 from the germline V gene are LNHNV and YYDKDF (reference sequence). The chain's CDR3 is CATSRDSGNEQFF. Here the CDR3 DNA reads TGTGCCACCAGCAGAGATAGTGGAAATGAGCAGTTCTTC.

This clonotype showed up many times. The J gene is TRBJ1-1, the V gene TRBV5-1; D might be TRBD1 (5 bases). The CDR3 is 14 residues long. Germline-derived CDR1 and CDR2 are SGHRS and YFSETQ. The V gene lost 2 bases and the J gene lost 0 bases, with 8 bases spanning the gap. CDR3 loop: CASSFRGMNTEAFF. The CDR3 nucleotides read TGCGCCAGCAGCTTCCGGGGCATGAACACTGAAGCTTTCTTT.

This clonotype came up a few times. The rearrangement links TRBV6-5 to TRBJ1-3; TRBD1 matches at 7 bases. Germline V CDR1 and CDR2: MNHEY, SVGAGI. V gave up 6 bases and J gave up 3 bases; unmatched junction bases: 5. This CDR3 spans 14 amino acids. CDR3 in amino acids: CASRSRGGGNTIYF. The CDR3 DNA reads TGTGCCAGCAGGTCCAGGGGGGGTGGAAACACCATATATTTT.

This clonotype was counted a few times. The chain recombines TRBV5-4 with TRBJ2-7; TRBD2 agrees at 8 bases. Germline V gene lookup returns CDR1 SGHNT and CDR2 YYREEE (reference sequence). J lost 2 bases, V lost 3 bases, and 7 bases had no gene match. The CDR3 has 15 amino acids. The CDR3 reads CASSSRGGRTYEQYF. CDR3 sequence (DNA): TGTGCCAGCAGCTCCCGCGGGGGGCGGACCTACGAGCAGTACTTC.

This sequence joins TRBV28 and TRBJ1-2; D not certain. The CDR3 extends over 15 amino acids. Per germline, CDR1 MDHEN and CDR2 SYDVKM. Trimming took 3 bases from V and 5 from J, leaving 16 bases between them. In DNA form, the CDR3 reads TGTGCCAGCAGTTTTATTAGGGTTCTACGGTATGGCTACACCTTC. Protein sequence: CASSFIRVLRYGYTF.

This clonotype was detected many times. Written as DNA, the CDR3 is TGTGCCAGCAGCCTTACCAGTGCTGAAGCTTTCTTT. Translated, it gives CASSLTSAEAFF. The chain couples TRBV7-9 to TRBJ1-1; D ambiguous. V was pared by 5 bases and J by 6 bases, with 10 bases between. CDR3 length: 12 amino acids. The V gene's germline CDR1 is SEHNR and CDR2 FQNEAQ (reference sequence).

This clonotype was recorded many times. The chain links TRBV5-8 to TRBJ1-5; D is perhaps TRBD1 (6 bases). CDR1 is SGHTS, CDR2 YDEGEE, per germline. V lost 4 bases and J lost 9, with 17 bases in between. This CDR3 contains 14 residues. The CDR3, as DNA: TGTGCCAGCAGCCAGGGGACGGGGTATGGGCCCCAGCATTTT. Its translation: CASSQGTGYGPQHF.

V gene TRBV20-1 combines with J gene TRBJ2-3, with 10 bases lining up with TRBD2. This CDR3 spans 16 amino acids. The germline CDR1 and CDR2 sequences are DFQATT and SNEGSKA (reference sequence). The J segment lost 5 bases and the V segment lost 4 bases, leaving 12 bases of the junction unmatched. The CDR3 protein is CSATETSGRAKDTQYF. The CDR3 nucleotides read TGCAGTGCTACCGAGACTAGCGGGCGGGCAAAAGATACGCAGTATTTT.

The chain employs TRBV4-3 and TRBJ2-5; TRBD2 matches at 9 bases. The CDR3 is 15 residues long. The junction had 0 bases not matched to a gene; V was cut back by 0 bases and J by 1 base. Germline V gene data show CDR1 as LGHNA and CDR2 as YSLEER. CDR3 loop: CASSQERGGQETQYF. The DNA of the CDR3 is TGCGCCAGCAGCCAAGAGCGGGGGGGCCAAGAGACCCAGTACTTC.